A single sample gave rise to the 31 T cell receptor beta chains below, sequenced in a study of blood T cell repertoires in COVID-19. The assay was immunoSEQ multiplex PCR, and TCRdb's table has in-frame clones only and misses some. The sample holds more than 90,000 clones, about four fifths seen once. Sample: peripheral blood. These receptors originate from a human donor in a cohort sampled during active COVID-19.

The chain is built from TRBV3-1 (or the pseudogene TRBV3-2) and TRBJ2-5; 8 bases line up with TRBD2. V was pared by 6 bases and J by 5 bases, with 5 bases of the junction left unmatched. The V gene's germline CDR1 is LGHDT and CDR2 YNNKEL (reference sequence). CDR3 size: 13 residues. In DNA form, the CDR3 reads TGTGCCAGCAGAACCACGGGGGGGGAGACCCAGTACTTC. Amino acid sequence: CASRTTGGETQYF.

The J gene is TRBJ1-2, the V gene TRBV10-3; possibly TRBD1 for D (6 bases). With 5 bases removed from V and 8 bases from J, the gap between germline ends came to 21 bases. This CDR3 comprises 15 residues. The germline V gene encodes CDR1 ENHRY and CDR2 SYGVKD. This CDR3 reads CAISKDDRQSAGYTF. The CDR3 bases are TGTGCCATCAGTAAAGATGACAGGCAATCAGCGGGCTACACCTTC.

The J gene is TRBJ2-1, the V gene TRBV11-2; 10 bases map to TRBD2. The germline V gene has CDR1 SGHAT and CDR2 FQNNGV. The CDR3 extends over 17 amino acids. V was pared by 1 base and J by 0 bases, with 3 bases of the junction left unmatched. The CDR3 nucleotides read TGTGCCAGCAGCTTAGGGGCTAGCGGGGGCTCCTACAATGAGCAGTTCTTC. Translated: CASSLGASGGSYNEQFF.

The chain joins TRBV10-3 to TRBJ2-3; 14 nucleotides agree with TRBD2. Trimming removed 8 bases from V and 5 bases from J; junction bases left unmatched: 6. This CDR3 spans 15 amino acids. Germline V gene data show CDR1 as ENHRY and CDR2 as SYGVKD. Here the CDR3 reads CAIAGTSGGLDTQYF. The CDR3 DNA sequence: TGTGCCATCGCCGGGACTAGCGGGGGCCTAGATACGCAGTATTTT.

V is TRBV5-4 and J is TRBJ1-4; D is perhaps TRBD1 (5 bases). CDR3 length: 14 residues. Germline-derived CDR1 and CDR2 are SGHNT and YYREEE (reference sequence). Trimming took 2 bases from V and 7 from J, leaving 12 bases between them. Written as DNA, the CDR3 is TGTGCCAGCAGCTTTCAGGGAGGCGGTGAAAAACTGTTTTTT. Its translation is CASSFQGGGEKLFF.

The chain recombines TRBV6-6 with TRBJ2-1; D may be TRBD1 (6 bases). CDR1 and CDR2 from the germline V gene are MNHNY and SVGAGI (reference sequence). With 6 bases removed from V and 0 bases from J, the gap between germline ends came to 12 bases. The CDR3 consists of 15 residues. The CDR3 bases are TGTGCCAGCAGCTCAGACAGGAACTCCTACAATGAGCAGTTCTTC. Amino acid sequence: CASSSDRNSYNEQFF.

The CDR3: CAISPTGMEDGYTF. The CDR3 coding sequence is TGTGCCATCAGCCCGACAGGGATGGAGGATGGCTACACCTTC. The chain links TRBV10-3 to TRBJ1-2; 7 nucleotides align to TRBD1. CDR3 length equals 14 residues. The V gene end was trimmed by 6 bases and the J gene end by 6 bases; junction bases not matched to a gene: 10. In germline, CDR1 is ENHRY, CDR2 SYGVKD.

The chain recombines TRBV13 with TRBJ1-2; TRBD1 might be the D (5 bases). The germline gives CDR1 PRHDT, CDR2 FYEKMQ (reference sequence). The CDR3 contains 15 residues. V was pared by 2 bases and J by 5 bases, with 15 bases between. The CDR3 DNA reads TGTGCCAGCAGCTTAATGGCAGGGCAAGGGTATGGCTACACCTTC. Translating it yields CASSLMAGQGYGYTF.

Here the CDR3 reads CASSREGDTGELFF. CDR3 nucleotides: TGTGCCAGCAGTCGAGAAGGGGACACCGGGGAGCTGTTTTTT. V is TRBV6-5 and J is TRBJ2-2, with a tentative D call TRBD1 (5 bases). Germline V gene data show CDR1 as MNHEY and CDR2 as SVGAGI. CDR3 length equals 14 residues. V shed 5 bases and J shed 3 bases, with 10 bases lying between them.

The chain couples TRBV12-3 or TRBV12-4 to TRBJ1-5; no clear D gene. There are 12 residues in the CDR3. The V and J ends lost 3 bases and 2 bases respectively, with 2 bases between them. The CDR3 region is CASSFGNQPQHF. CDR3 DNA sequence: TGTGCCAGCAGTTTCGGCAATCAGCCCCAGCATTTT.

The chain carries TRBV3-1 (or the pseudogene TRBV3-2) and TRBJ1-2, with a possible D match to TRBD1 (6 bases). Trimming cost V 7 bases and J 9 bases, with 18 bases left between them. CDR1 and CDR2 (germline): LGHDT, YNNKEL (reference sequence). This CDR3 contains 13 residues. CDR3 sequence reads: CASTYARQESYTF. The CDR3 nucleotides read TGTGCCAGCACCTACGCCCGACAGGAGAGCTACACCTTC.

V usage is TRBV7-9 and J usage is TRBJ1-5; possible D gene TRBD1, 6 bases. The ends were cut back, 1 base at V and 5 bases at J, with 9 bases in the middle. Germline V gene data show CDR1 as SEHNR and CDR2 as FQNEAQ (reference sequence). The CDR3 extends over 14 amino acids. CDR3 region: CASSLGTADQPQHF. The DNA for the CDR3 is TGTGCCAGCAGCTTAGGGACAGCGGATCAGCCCCAGCATTTT.

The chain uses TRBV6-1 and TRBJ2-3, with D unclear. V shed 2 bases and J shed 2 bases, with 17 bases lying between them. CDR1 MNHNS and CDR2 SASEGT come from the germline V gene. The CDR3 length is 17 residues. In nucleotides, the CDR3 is TGTGCCAGCAGTGAAAGCCTTTTTGCCCCGAACACAGATACGCAGTATTTT. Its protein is CASSESLFAPNTDTQYF.

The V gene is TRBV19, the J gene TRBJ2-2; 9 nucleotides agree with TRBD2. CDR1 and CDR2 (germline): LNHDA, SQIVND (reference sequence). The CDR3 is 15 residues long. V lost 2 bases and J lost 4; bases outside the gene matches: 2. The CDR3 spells CASSILAGITGELFF. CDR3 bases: TGTGCCAGTAGTATACTAGCGGGAATCACCGGGGAGCTGTTTTTT.

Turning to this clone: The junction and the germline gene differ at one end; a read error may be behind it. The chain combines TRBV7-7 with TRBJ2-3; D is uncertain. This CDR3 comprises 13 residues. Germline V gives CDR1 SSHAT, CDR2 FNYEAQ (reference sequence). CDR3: CASSLKLTDTQYF. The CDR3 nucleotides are TGTGCTAGCAGCTTGAAGCTTACGGATACGCAGTATTTT.

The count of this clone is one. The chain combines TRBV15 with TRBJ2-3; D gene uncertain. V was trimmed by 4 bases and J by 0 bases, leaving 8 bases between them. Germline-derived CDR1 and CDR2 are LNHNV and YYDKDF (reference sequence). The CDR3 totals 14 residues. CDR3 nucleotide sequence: TGTGCCACCAGCACCTCTACTAGCACAGATACGCAGTATTTT. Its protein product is CATSTSTSTDTQYF.

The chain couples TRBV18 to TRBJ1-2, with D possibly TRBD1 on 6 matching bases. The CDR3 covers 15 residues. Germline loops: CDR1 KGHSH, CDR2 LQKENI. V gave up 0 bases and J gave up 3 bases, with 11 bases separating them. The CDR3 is CASSPPKGVDYGYTF. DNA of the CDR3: TGTGCCAGCTCACCACCCAAGGGGGTCGACTATGGCTACACCTTC.

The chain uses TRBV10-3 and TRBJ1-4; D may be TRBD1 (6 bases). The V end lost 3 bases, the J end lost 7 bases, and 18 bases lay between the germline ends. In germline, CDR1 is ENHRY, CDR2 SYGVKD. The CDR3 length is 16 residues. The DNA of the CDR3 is TGTGCCATCAGTGACTCCCTTGCGGGGGCTGGTGAAAAACTGTTTTTT. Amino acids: CAISDSLAGAGEKLFF.

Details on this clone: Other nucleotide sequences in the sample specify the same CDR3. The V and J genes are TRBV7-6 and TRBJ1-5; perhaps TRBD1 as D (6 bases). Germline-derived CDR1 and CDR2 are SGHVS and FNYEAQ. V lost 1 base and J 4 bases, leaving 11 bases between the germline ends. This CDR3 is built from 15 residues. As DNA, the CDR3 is TGTGCCAGCAGCTTAGGCAGGGGATCAAATCAGCCCCAGCATTTT. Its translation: CASSLGRGSNQPQHF.

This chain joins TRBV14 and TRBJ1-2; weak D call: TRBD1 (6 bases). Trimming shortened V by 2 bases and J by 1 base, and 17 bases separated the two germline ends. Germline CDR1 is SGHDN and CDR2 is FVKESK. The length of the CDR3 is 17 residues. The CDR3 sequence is CASSQYGQIGFNYGYTF. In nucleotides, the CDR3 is TGTGCCAGCAGCCAATATGGACAGATCGGGTTTAACTATGGCTACACCTTC.

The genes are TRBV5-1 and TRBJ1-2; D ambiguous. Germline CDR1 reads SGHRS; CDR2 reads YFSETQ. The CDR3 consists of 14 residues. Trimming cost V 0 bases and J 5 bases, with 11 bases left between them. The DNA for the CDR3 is TGCGCCAGCAGCTTGGTCCAGTTTCAATATGGCTACACCTTC. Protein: CASSLVQFQYGYTF.

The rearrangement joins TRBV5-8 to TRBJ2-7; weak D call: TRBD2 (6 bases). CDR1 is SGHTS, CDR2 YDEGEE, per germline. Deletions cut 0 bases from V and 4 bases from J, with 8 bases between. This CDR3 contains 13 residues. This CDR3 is CASSLAGEYEQYF. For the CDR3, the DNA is TGTGCCAGCAGCTTGGCGGGGGAATACGAGCAGTACTTC.

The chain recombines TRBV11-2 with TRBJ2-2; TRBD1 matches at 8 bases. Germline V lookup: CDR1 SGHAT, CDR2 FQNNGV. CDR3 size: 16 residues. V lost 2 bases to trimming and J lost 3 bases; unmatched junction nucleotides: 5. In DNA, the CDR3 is TGTGCCAGCAGCTTACGACAGGGGCGCGACACCGGGGAGCTGTTTTTT. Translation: CASSLRQGRDTGELFF.

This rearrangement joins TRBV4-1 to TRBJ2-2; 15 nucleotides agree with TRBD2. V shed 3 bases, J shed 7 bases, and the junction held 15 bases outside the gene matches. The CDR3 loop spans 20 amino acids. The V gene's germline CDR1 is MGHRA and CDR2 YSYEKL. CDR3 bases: TGCGCCAGCAGCCAGAAGGTCCCTGGGACTAGCGGGGGGCCGGGCGGGGAGCTGTTTTTT. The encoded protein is CASSQKVPGTSGGPGGELFF.

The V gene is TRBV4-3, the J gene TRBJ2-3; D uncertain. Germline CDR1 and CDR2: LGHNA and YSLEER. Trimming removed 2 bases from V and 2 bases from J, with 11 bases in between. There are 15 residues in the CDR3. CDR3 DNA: TGCGCCAGCAGCCAAAATCTCGGGTTCACAGATACGCAGTATTTT. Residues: CASSQNLGFTDTQYF.

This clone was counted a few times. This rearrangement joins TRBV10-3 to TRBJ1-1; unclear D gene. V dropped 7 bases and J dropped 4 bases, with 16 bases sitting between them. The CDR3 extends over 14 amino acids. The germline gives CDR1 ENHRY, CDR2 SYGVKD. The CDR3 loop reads CAIKKGAEGTEAFF. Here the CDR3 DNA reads TGTGCCATCAAAAAGGGTGCTGAGGGCACTGAAGCTTTCTTT.

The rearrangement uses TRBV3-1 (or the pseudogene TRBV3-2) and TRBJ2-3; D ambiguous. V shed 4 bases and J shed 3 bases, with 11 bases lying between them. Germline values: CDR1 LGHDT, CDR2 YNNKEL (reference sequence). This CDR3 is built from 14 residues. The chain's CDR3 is CASSLLPRTDTQYF. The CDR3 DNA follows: TGTGCCAGCAGCCTCCTTCCGCGAACAGATACGCAGTATTTT.

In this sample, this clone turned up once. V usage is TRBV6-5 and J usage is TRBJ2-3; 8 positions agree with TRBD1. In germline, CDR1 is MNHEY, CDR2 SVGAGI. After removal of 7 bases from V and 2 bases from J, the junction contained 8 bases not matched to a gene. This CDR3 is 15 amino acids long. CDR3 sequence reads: CASTRQGRSTDTQYF. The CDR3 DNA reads TGTGCCAGCACCCGACAGGGGCGCTCCACAGATACGCAGTATTTT.

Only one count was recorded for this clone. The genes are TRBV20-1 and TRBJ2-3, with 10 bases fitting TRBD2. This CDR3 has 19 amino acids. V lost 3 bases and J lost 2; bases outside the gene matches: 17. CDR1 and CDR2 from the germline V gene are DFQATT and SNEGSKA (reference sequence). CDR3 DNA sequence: TGCAGTGCTAGTGGATGGGGAGCGGGAGGGGTGTCGAACACAGATACGCAGTATTTT. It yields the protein CSASGWGAGGVSNTDTQYF.

CDR3 bases: TGTGCCAGCAGCGGGACGGCCGGGACTAGCAGGGATGAGCAGTTCTTC. Its protein is CASSGTAGTSRDEQFF. The chain employs TRBV5-4 and TRBJ2-1, with TRBD2 matching 9 bases. In germline, CDR1 is SGHNT, CDR2 YYREEE (reference sequence). The CDR3 is made up of 16 amino acids. V lost 4 bases and J lost 8; bases outside the gene matches: 13.

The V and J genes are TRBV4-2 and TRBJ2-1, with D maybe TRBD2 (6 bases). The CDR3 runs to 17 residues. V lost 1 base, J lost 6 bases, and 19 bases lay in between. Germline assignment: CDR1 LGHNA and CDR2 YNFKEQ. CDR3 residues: CASSQGLASVGGNEQFF. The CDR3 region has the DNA TGTGCCAGCAGCCAAGGATTAGCGTCCGTCGGGGGCAATGAGCAGTTCTTC.